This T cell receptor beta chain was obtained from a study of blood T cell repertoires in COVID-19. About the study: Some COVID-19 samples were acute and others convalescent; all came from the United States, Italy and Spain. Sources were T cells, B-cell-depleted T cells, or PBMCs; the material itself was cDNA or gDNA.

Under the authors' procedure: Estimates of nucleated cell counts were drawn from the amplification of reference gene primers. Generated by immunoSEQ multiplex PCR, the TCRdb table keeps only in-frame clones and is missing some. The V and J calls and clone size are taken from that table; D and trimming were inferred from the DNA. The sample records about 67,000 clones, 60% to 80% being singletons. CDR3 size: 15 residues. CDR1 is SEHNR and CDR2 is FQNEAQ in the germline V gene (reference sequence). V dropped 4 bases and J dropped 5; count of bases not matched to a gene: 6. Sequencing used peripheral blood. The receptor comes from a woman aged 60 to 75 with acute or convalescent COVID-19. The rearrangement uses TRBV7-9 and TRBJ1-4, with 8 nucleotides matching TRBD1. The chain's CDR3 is CASSSSGGTNEKLFF. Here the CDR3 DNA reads TGTGCCAGCAGCTCATCAGGGGGCACGAATGAAAAACTGTTTTTT.